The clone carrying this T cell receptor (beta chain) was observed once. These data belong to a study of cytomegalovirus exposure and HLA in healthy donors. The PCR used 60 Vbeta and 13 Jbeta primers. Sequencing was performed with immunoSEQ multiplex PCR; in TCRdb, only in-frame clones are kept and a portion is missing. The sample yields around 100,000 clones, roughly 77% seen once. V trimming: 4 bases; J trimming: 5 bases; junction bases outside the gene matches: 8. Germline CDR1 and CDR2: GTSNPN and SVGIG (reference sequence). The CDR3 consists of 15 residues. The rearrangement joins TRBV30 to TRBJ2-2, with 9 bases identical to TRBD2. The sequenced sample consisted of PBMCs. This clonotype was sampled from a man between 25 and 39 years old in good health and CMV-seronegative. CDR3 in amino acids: CAWMVAGGLTGELFF. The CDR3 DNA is TGTGCCTGGATGGTGGCGGGGGGGCTAACCGGGGAGCTGTTTTTT.